Sequencing of this T cell receptor beta chain was carried out in a study of blood T cell repertoires in COVID-19. Whole-study context: Acute and convalescent COVID-19 samples came from the United States, Italy and Spain.

This clone was seen just once. The V gene lost 5 bases and the J gene lost 2 bases, with 14 bases spanning the gap. Germline CDR1 SGHAT, CDR2 FQNNGV. This CDR3 comprises 15 residues. TCRdb's table, derived via immunoSEQ multiplex PCR, lists solely in-frame clones and lacks some. The sample contains 75,000 to 95,000 clones, 85% to 90% of which appear only once. The TCR sequence derives from a man aged 50 to 60 with active COVID-19. The specimen sequenced was peripheral blood. The V gene is TRBV11-2, the J gene TRBJ2-3; no reliable D call. The CDR3: CASSPARGATDTQYF. For the CDR3, the DNA is TGTGCCAGCAGCCCGGCGAGAGGTGCCACAGATACGCAGTATTTT.